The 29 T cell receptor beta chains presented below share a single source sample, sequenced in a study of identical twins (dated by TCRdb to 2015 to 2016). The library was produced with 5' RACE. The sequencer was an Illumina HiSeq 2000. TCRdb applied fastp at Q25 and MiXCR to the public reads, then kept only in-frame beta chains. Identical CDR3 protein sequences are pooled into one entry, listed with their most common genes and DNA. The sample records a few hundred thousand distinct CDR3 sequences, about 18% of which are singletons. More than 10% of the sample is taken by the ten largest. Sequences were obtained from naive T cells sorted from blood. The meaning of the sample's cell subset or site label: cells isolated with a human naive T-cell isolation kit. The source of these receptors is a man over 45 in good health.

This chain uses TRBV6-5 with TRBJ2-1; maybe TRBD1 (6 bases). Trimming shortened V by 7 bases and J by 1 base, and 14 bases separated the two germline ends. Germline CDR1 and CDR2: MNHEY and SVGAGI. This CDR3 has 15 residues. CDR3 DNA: TGTGCCAGCATTTGGAGTGACAGGTCCTACAATGAGCAGTTCTTC. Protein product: CASIWSDRSYNEQFF.

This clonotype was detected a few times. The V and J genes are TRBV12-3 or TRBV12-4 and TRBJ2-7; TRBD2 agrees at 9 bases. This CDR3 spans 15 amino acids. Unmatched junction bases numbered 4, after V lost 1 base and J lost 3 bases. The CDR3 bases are TGTGCCAGCAGTTTAGGACTAGCGGAGCTCTACGAGCAGTACTTC. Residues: CASSLGLAELYEQYF.

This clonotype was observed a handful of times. The chain's CDR3 is CASSYGTGVTEAFF. For the CDR3, the DNA is TGTGCCAGCAGTTACGGGACAGGGGTGACTGAAGCTTTCTTT. The chain combines TRBV6-2 or TRBV6-3 with TRBJ1-1, with 10 nucleotides matching TRBD1. From germline, CDR1 is MNHEY and CDR2 SVGEGT. This CDR3 contains 14 residues. J gave up 5 bases and V 2 bases, and 2 bases lay outside the gene matches.

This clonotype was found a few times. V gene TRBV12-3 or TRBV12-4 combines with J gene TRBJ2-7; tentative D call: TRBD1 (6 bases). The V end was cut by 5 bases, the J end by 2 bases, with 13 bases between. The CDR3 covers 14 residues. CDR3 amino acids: CASSPRDITYEQYF. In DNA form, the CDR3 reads TGTGCCAGCAGTCCCCGGGACATTACCTACGAGCAGTACTTC.

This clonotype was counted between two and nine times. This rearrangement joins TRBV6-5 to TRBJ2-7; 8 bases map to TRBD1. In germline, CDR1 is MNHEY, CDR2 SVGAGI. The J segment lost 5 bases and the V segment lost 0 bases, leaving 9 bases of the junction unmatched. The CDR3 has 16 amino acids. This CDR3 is CASSYSPDRAMHEQYF. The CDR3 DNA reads TGTGCCAGCAGTTACTCGCCGGACAGGGCAATGCACGAGCAGTACTTC.

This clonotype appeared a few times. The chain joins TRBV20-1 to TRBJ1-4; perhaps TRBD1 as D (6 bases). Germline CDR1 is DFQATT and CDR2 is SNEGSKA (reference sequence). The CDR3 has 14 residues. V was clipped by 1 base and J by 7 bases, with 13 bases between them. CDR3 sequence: CSARGTAPTEKLFF. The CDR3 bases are TGCAGTGCTAGAGGGACAGCCCCTACTGAAAAACTGTTTTTT.

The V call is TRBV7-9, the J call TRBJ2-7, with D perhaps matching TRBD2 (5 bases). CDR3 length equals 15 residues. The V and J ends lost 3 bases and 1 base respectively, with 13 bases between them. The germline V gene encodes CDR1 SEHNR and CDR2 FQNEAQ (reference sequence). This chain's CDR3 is CASSFAALGSYEQYF. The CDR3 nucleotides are TGTGCCAGCAGCTTCGCGGCACTAGGTTCCTACGAGCAGTACTTC.

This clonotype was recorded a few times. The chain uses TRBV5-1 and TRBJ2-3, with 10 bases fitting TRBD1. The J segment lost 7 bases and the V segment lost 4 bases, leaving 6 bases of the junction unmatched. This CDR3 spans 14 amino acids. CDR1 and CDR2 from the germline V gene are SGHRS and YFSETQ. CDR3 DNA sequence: TGCGCCAGCAGCACGACAGGGGGCCAACATACGCAGTATTTT. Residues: CASSTTGGQHTQYF. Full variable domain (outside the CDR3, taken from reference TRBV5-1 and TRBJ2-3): KAGVTQTPRYLIKTRGQQVTLSCSPISGHRSVSWYQQTPGQGLQFLFEYFSETQRNKGNFPGRFSGRQFSNSRSEMNVSTLELGDSALYLCASSTTGGQHTQYFGPGTRLTVL.

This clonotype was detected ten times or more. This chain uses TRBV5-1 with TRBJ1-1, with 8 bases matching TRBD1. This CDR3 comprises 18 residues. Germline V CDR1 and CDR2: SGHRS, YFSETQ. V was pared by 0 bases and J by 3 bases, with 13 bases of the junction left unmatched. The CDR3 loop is CASSLAPGQGFEDTEAFF. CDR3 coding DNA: TGCGCCAGCAGCTTGGCTCCCGGACAGGGTTTTGAAGACACTGAAGCTTTCTTT. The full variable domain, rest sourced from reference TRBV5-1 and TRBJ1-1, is KAGVTQTPRYLIKTRGQQVTLSCSPISGHRSVSWYQQTPGQGLQFLFEYFSETQRNKGNFPGRFSGRQFSNSRSEMNVSTLELGDSALYLCASSLAPGQGFEDTEAFFGQGTRLTVV.

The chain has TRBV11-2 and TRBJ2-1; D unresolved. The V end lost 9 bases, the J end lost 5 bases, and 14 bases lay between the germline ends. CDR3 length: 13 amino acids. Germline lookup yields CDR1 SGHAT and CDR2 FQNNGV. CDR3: CASAPAAHNEQFF. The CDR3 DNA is TGTGCCAGTGCCCCGGCGGCCCACAATGAGCAGTTCTTC.

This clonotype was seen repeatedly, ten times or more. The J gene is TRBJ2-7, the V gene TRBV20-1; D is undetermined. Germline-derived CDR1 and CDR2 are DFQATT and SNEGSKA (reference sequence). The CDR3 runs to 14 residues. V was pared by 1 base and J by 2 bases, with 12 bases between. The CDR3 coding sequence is TGCAGTGCTAGAGCTACCTTTCCCCCCTACGAGCAGTACTTC. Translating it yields CSARATFPPYEQYF.

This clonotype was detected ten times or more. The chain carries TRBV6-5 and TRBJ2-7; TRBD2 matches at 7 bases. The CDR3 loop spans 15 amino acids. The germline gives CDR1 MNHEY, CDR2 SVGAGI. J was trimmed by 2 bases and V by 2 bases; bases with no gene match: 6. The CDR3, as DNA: TGTGCCAGCAGTTACAGGCTAGCGGCAACCTACGAGCAGTACTTC. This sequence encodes CASSYRLAATYEQYF.

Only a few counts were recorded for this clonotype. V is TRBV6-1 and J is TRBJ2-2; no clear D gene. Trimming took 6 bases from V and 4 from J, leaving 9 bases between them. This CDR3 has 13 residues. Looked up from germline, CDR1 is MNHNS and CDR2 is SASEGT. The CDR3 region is CASSRQSTGELFF. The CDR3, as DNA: TGTGCCAGCAGCCGGCAAAGCACCGGGGAGCTGTTTTTT.

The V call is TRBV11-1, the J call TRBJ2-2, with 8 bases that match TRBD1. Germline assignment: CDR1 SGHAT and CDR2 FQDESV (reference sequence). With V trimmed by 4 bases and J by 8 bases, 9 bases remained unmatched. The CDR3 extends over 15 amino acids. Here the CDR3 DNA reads TGTGCCAGCAGCTCACCGCGACAGGGGACAGGGGAGCTGTTTTTT. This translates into CASSSPRQGTGELFF. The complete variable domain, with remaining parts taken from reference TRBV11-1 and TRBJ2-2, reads EAEVAQSPRYKITEKSQAVAFWCDPISGHATLYWYRQILGQGPELLVQFQDESVVDDSQLPKDRFSAERLKGVDSTLKIQPAELGDSAMYLCASSSPRQGTGELFFGEGSRLTVL.

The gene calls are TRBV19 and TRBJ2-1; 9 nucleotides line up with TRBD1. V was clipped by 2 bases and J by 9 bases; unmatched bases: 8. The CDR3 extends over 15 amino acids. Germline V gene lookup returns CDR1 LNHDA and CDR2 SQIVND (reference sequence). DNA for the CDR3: TGTGCCAGTAGTATATTGACAGGGGGTGTCGGTGAGCAGTTCTTC. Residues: CASSILTGGVGEQFF.

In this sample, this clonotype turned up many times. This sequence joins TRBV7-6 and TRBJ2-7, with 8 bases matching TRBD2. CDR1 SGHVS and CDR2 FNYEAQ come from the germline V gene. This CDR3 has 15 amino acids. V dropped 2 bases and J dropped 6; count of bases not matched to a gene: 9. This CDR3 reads CASSLYREGVGEQYF. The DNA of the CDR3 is TGTGCCAGCAGCTTATATCGGGAGGGTGTAGGCGAGCAGTACTTC. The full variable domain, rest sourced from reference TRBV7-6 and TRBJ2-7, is GAGVSQSPRYKVTKRGQDVALRCDPISGHVSLYWYRQALGQGPEFLTYFNYEAQQDKSGLPNDRFSAERPEGSISTLTIQRTEQRDSAMYRCASSLYREGVGEQYFGPGTRLTVT.

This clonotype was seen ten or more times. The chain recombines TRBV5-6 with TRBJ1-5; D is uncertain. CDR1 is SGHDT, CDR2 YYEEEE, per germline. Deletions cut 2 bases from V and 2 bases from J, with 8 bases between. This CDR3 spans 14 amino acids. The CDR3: CASSFRVGNQPQHF. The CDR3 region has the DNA TGTGCCAGCAGCTTTAGGGTTGGCAATCAGCCCCAGCATTTT.

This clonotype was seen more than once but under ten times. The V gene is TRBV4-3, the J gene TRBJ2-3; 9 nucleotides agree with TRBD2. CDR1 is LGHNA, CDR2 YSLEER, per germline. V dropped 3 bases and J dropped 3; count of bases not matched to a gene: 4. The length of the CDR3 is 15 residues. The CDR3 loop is CASSQRGGPTDTQYF. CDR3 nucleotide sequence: TGCGCCAGCAGCCAGCGGGGGGGACCAACAGATACGCAGTATTTT.

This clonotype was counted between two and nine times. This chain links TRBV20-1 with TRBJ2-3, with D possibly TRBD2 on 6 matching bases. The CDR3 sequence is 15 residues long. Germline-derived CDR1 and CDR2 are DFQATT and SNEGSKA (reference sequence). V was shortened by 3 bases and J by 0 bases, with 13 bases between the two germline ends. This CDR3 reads CSASRGGPSTDTQYF. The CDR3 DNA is TGCAGTGCTAGTAGGGGAGGCCCTAGCACAGATACGCAGTATTTT.

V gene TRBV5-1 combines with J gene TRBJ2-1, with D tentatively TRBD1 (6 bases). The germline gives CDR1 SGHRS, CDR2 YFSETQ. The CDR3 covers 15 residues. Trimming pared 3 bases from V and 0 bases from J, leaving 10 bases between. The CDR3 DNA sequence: TGCGCCAGCAGCTCCACAGGGATCTCCTACAATGAGCAGTTCTTC. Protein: CASSSTGISYNEQFF.

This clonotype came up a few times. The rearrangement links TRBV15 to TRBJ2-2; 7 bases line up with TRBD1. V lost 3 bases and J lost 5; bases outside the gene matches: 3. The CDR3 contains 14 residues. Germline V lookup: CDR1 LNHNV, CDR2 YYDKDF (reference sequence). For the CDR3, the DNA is TGTGCCACCAGCAGGGACAGGCATACCGGGGAGCTGTTTTTT. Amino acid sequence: CATSRDRHTGELFF.

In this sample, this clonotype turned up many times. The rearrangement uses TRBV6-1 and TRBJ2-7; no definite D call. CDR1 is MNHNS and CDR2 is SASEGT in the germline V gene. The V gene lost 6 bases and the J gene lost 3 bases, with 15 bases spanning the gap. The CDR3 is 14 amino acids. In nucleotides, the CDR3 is TGTGCCAGCAGCGAACTCTGGACGGGCTACGAGCAGTACTTC. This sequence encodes CASSELWTGYEQYF.

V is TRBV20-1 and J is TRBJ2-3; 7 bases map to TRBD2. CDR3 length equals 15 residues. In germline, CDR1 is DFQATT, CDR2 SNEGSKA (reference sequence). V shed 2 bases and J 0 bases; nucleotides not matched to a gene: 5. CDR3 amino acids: CSARTDSGSTDTQYF. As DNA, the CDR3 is TGCAGTGCTAGAACGGATAGCGGGAGCACAGATACGCAGTATTTT.

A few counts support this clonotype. DNA of the CDR3: TGCGCCAGCAGTGCGGGGGCTGCCTACAATGAGCAGTTCTTC. As protein: CASSAGAAYNEQFF. The V call is TRBV5-1, the J call TRBJ2-1, with D possibly being TRBD2 (7 bases). Trimming took 5 bases from V and 2 from J, leaving 11 bases between them. Looked up from germline, CDR1 is SGHRS and CDR2 is YFSETQ. The CDR3 runs 14 residues.

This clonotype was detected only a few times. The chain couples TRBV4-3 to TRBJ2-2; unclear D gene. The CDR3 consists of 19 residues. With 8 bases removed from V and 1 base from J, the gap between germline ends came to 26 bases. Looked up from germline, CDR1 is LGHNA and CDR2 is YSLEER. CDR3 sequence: CASSQIKPRPQENTGELFF. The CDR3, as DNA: TGCGCCAGCTCCCAAATAAAACCCCGACCGCAAGAGAACACCGGGGAGCTGTTTTTT.

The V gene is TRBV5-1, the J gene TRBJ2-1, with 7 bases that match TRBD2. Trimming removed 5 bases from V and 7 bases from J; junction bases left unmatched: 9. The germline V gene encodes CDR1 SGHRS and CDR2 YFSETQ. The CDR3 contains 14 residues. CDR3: CASREGLVGNEQFF. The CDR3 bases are TGCGCCAGCAGAGAAGGACTAGTGGGAAATGAGCAGTTCTTC.

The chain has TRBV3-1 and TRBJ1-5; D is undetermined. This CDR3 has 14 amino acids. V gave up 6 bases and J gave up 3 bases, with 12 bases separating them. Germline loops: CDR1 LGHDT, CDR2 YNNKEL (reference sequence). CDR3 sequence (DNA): TGTGCCAGCAGTCCGACCTCAAACAATCAGCCCCAGCATTTT. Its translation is CASSPTSNNQPQHF.

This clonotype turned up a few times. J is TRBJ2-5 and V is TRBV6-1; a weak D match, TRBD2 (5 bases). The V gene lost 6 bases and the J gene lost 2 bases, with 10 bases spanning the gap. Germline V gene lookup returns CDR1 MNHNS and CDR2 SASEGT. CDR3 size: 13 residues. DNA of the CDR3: TGTGCCAGCAGAGGACGAGGGCAAGAGACCCAGTACTTC. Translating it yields CASRGRGQETQYF.

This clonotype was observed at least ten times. The CDR3 protein is CASCGSPGGQETQYF. In DNA, the CDR3 is TGTGCCAGCTGCGGCTCGCCGGGAGGGCAAGAGACCCAGTACTTC. This sequence joins TRBV27 and TRBJ2-5, with 8 nucleotides matching TRBD2. CDR3 length: 15 amino acids. Germline CDR1 is MNHEY and CDR2 is SMNVEV (reference sequence). V was clipped by 8 bases and J by 2 bases; unmatched bases: 10.